This TCR beta chain appears in the sequencing data of a study of cytomegalovirus exposure and HLA in healthy donors. CDR1 and CDR2 (germline): SEHNR, FQNEAQ (reference sequence). CDR3 length equals 14 residues. V dropped 4 bases and J dropped 2 bases, with 12 bases sitting between them. The PCR was carried out with 60 Vbeta primers and 13 Jbeta primers. Assay used: immunoSEQ multiplex PCR; TCRdb lists only in-frame clones, some missing. The sample consists of about 140,000 clones, 70% to 85% of them appearing once. The TCR originated in a male donor in good health and CMV-seronegative. Sequencing was carried out using PBMCs. The chain carries TRBV7-9 and TRBJ2-7, with D hard to call. The CDR3 coding sequence is TGTGCCAGCAGCTATAAAGAGTTTCCCTACGAGCAGTACTTC. Its protein is CASSYKEFPYEQYF.